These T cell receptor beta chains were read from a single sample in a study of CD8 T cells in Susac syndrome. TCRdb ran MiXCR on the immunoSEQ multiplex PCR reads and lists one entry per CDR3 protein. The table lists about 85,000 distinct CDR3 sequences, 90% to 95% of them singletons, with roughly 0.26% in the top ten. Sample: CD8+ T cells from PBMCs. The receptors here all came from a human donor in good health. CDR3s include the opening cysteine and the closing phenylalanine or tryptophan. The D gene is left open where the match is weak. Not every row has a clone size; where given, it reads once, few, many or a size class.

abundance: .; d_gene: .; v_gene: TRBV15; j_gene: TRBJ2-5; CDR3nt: TGTGCCACCAGCAGAGTTGCTGCGGACCCCGCTGGGGCCCAGTACTTC; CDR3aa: CATSRVAADPAGAQYF
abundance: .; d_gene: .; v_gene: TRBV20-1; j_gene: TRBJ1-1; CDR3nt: TGCAGTGCCGATCCGAGGGACACTGAAGCTTTCTTT; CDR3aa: CSADPRDTEAFF
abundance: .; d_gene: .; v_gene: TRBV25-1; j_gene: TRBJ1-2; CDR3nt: TGTGCCAGCAGTGGGCCCTCGGGAGCAGGGGGCTACACCTTC; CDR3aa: CASSGPSGAGGYTF
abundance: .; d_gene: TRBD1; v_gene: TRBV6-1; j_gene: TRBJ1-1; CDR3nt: TGTGCCAGCAGTACGCCGGACAGGGGACCCCACACTGAAGCTTTCTTT; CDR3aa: CASSTPDRGPHTEAFF
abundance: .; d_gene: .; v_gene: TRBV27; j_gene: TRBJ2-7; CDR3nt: TGTGCCAGCAGTTCAGACGTGTCCCGAGGCAGACTCTACGAGCAGTACTTC; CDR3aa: CASSSDVSRGRLYEQYF
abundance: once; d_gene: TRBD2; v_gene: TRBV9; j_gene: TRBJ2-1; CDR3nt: TGTGCCAGCAGCGTTAGGTTAGCGGGAGTAGAGAATGAGCAGTTCTTC; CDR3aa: CASSVRLAGVENEQFF
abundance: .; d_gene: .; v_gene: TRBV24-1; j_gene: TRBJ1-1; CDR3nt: TGTGCCACCAGTGAAAAGGGACGGAACACTGAAGCTTTCTTT; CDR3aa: CATSEKGRNTEAFF
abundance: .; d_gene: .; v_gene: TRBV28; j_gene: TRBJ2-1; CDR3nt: TGTGCCACGAAACCTCGGGGGAGCTCCTACAATGAGCAGTTCTTC; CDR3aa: CATKPRGSSYNEQFF
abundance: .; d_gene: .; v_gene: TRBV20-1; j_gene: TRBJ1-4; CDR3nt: TGCGGCTACCCCGGGCCACATTTT; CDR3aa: CGYPGPHF
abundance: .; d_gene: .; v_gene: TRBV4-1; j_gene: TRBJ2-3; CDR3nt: TGCGCCAGCAGCCACACAGGGCTGAGCACAGATACGCAGTATTTT; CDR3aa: CASSHTGLSTDTQYF
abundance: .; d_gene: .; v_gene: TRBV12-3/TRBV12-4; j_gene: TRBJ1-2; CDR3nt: TGTGCCAGCAGGCCCCTTTGGGGGCGCGGCTACACCTTC; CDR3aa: CASRPLWGRGYTF
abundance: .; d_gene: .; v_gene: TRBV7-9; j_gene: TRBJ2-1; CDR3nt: TGTGCCAGCAGGGGCGAGGACAATGAGCAGTTCTTC; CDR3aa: CASRGEDNEQFF
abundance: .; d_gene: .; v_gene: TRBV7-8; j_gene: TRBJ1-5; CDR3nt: TGTGCCAGCAGCCGAGGCGCTGCGGGTAGCAATCAGCCCCAGCATTTT; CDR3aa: CASSRGAAGSNQPQHF
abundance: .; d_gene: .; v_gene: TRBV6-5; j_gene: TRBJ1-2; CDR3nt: TGTGCCAGCAGTTACTCGAGAGGAGGAACTGGGGGCTACACCTTC; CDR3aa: CASSYSRGGTGGYTF
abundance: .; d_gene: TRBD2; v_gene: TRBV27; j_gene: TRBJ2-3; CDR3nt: TGTGCCAGCAGACCGTTAGCGGGGAGGGCCTCAGATACGCAGTATTTT; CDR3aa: CASRPLAGRASDTQYF
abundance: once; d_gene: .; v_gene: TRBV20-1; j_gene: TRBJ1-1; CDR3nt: TGCAGTGCTAGAGTCGACACTGAAGCTTTCTTT; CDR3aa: CSARVDTEAFF
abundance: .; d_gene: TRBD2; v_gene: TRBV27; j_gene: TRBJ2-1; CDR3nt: TGTGCCAGCAGTCGTGGGACTAGCGGGAGCTATGAGCAGTTCTTC; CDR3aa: CASSRGTSGSYEQFF
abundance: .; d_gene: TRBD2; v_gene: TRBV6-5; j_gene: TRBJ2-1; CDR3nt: TGTGCCAGCAGCCAATGGGGGGGGAACTACAATGAGCAGTTCTTC; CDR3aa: CASSQWGGNYNEQFF